The clone carrying this TCR beta chain was counted ten times or more. Reverse primers in the TRAC or TRBC constant regions drove separate semi-nested PCRs for TCRalpha and TCRbeta. TCRdb reprocessed the 5' RACE reads with MiXCR, giving one entry per CDR3 protein. The sample records thousands of distinct CDR3 sequences, around 18% being singletons. These data come from a study of T cells generated in artificial thymic organoids. RNA was purified from 40,000 to 200,000 sorted cells per sample. The receptor was derived from a human donor who gave cord blood stem cells for thymic organoid culture, a cardiac surgery patient who gave postnatal thymus, or a blood donor (not recorded which). Sequenced sample: naive CD8+ T cells from the thymus. Subset given: CD3+TCRalphabeta+CD8SP T cells; for blood, CD45RO-CCR7+ naive CD8+ T cells.

The CDR3 here is CSVDGLAGGSRETQYF. In DNA form, the CDR3 reads TGCAGCGTCGACGGACTAGCGGGAGGCTCACGAGAGACCCAGTACTTC. The rearrangement joins TRBV29-1 to TRBJ2-5; 14 bases map to TRBD2. This CDR3 comprises 16 residues. Losses at the gene ends were 6 bases for V and 4 bases for J; bases not matched to a gene: 10. Germline CDR1 SQVTM, CDR2 ANQGSEA.